One and the same sample provided the 30 T cell receptor beta chains below, sequenced in a study of cytomegalovirus exposure and HLA in healthy donors. Researchers ran the PCR with 60 Vbeta and 13 Jbeta primers. Some clones are missing from TCRdb's copy, which holds only in-frame ones; the method was immunoSEQ multiplex PCR. The sample holds about 190,000 clones; 60% to 80% are singletons and the top ten take 2.1%. Sequenced material: PBMCs. These receptors originate from a woman in her 30s in good health and CMV-seropositive.

This clone was picked up a small number of times. The chain is built from TRBV7-2 and TRBJ1-1; no clear D gene. The CDR3 is 12 amino acids. CDR1 and CDR2 from the germline V gene are SGHTA and FQGNSA. The V gene lost 5 bases and the J gene lost 11 bases, with 15 bases spanning the gap. The CDR3 DNA follows: TGTGCCAGCAGCGACTCTCCCTTCTCGGCTTTCTTT. Protein: CASSDSPFSAFF. The full variable domain, its missing parts supplied by reference TRBV7-2 and TRBJ1-1, is GAGVSQSPSNKVTEKGKDVELRCDPISGHTALYWYRQSLGQGLEFLIYFQGNSAPDKSGLPSDRFSAERTGGSVSTLTIQRTQQEDSAVYLCASSDSPFSAFFGQGTRLTVV.

The J gene is TRBJ1-3, the V gene TRBV9; no firm D call. Germline-derived CDR1 and CDR2 are SGDLS and YYNGEE. The V end was cut by 0 bases, the J end by 0 bases, with 13 bases between. The CDR3 has 17 residues. In nucleotides, the CDR3 is TGTGCCAGCAGCGTAGAGGTAGCTACTCACTCTGGAAACACCATATATTTT. Translation: CASSVEVATHSGNTIYF.

The chain has TRBV10-3 and TRBJ2-2; 9 nucleotides align to TRBD1. The V gene end was trimmed by 3 bases and the J gene end by 7 bases; junction bases not matched to a gene: 9. This CDR3 spans 16 amino acids. CDR1 and CDR2 (germline): ENHRY, SYGVKD. CDR3 nucleotides: TGTGCCATCAGTGACGGCACAGGGGGCGTGGGCGGGGAGCTGTTTTTT. Translating it yields CAISDGTGGVGGELFF.

The J gene is TRBJ1-3, the V gene TRBV19; D gene uncertain. The germline V gene has CDR1 LNHDA and CDR2 SQIVND (reference sequence). The CDR3 has 15 residues. V lost 3 bases, J lost 0 bases, and 9 bases lay in between. As DNA, the CDR3 is TGTGCCAGTAGTATCGGAGGCATCTCTGGAAACACCATATATTTT. It codes for CASSIGGISGNTIYF.

V is TRBV30 and J is TRBJ1-1; 7 bases align to TRBD1. CDR1 is GTSNPN, CDR2 SVGIG, per germline (reference sequence). The V segment lost 3 bases and the J segment 0 bases; nucleotides outside the gene matches: 13. This CDR3 is built from 17 residues. This CDR3 is CAWRILRDRTLNTEAFF. The CDR3 DNA follows: TGTGCCTGGAGGATCCTCCGGGACAGAACTCTGAACACTGAAGCTTTCTTT.

This chain uses TRBV28 with TRBJ1-4; D uncertain. Germline V gene sequence: CDR1 MDHEN, CDR2 SYDVKM. V was trimmed by 3 bases and J by 6 bases, leaving 8 bases between them. There are 13 residues in the CDR3. The CDR3 nucleotides read TGTGCCAGCAGTTTGCGTAGCTATGAAAAACTGTTTTTT. This sequence encodes CASSLRSYEKLFF.

The genes are TRBV6-6 and TRBJ2-1; tentatively, D is TRBD1 (5 bases). The V gene's germline CDR1 is MNHNY and CDR2 SVGAGI (reference sequence). This CDR3 has 12 residues. V dropped 2 bases and J dropped 9 bases, with 8 bases sitting between them. The CDR3 DNA sequence: TGTGCCAGCAGTTACCCAAGGGGTGAGCAGTTCTTC. Its translation: CASSYPRGEQFF.

The chain couples TRBV7-8 to TRBJ1-1; D not resolved. In germline, CDR1 is SGHVS, CDR2 FQNEAQ. Trimming pared 3 bases from V and 3 bases from J, leaving 11 bases between. This CDR3 region has 14 residues. Written as DNA, the CDR3 is TGTGCCAGCAGCTTGATCTACAGTGACACTGAAGCTTTCTTT. It specifies CASSLIYSDTEAFF.

The chain combines TRBV28 with TRBJ1-3; the D is unclear. Germline V gives CDR1 MDHEN, CDR2 SYDVKM. CDR3 size: 15 residues. Trimming removed 6 bases from V and 2 bases from J, with 14 bases in between. The CDR3 DNA sequence: TGTGCCAGCAGCCTATCGGACTTCCCTGGAAACACCATATATTTT. Amino acid sequence: CASSLSDFPGNTIYF. The full variable domain, rest sourced from reference TRBV28 and TRBJ1-3, is DVKVTQSSRYLVKRTGEKVFLECVQDMDHENMFWYRQDPGLGLRLIYFSYDVKMKEKGDIPEGYSVSREKKERFSLILESASTNQTSMYLCASSLSDFPGNTIYFGEGSWLTVV.

V gene TRBV5-5 combines with J gene TRBJ1-1, with a tentative D call TRBD1 (5 bases). The CDR3 length is 14 residues. The germline V gene has CDR1 SGHKS and CDR2 YYEKEE (reference sequence). The V end lost 6 bases, the J end lost 1 base, and 13 bases lay between the germline ends. CDR3 region: CASTSRVANTEAFF. CDR3 bases: TGTGCCAGCACCTCCAGGGTTGCGAACACTGAAGCTTTCTTT.

The V call is TRBV9, the J call TRBJ1-1; TRBD1 matches at 8 bases. CDR1 is SGDLS, CDR2 YYNGEE, per germline. This CDR3 is 15 amino acids long. The V segment lost 2 bases and the J segment 1 base; nucleotides outside the gene matches: 4. The CDR3 sequence: CASSVTGGWNTEAFF. CDR3 bases: TGTGCCAGCAGCGTCACAGGGGGGTGGAACACTGAAGCTTTCTTT.

The chain couples TRBV28 to TRBJ2-3; 10 positions agree with TRBD2. V lost 5 bases and J lost 4; bases outside the gene matches: 6. In germline, CDR1 is MDHEN, CDR2 SYDVKM. This CDR3 region has 15 residues. The CDR3 reads CASSTAGGPADTQYF. CDR3 DNA sequence: TGTGCCAGCAGTACAGCGGGGGGGCCGGCAGATACGCAGTATTTT.

A few counts support this clone. V and J are TRBV11-2 and TRBJ2-1, with D tentatively TRBD2 (5 bases). V was clipped by 4 bases and J by 0 bases, with 10 bases between them. The CDR3 is 15 amino acids. Germline lookup yields CDR1 SGHAT and CDR2 FQNNGV. The CDR3, as DNA: TGTGCCAGCAGCTCTACTAGGAGCTCCTACAATGAGCAGTTCTTC. Translating gives CASSSTRSSYNEQFF.

This rearrangement joins TRBV4-3 to TRBJ2-1; 8 bases map to TRBD2. J was trimmed by 2 bases and V by 2 bases; bases with no gene match: 17. The germline V gene encodes CDR1 LGHNA and CDR2 YSLEER. CDR3 length: 20 residues. CDR3 in amino acids: CASSQRLGGSAGGTYNEQFF. The CDR3, as DNA: TGCGCCAGCAGCCAAAGGCTTGGGGGTAGTGCGGGGGGAACCTACAATGAGCAGTTCTTC.

This clone was seen a handful of times. The J gene is TRBJ2-2, the V gene TRBV28; 7 bases are a match to TRBD1. The V gene's germline CDR1 is MDHEN and CDR2 SYDVKM. The CDR3 spans 16 residues. The V and J ends lost 3 bases and 1 base, in that order; junction bases with no gene match: 5. CDR3 amino acids: CASSFTGVLNTGELFF. Written as DNA, the CDR3 is TGTGCCAGCAGTTTTACAGGGGTATTGAACACCGGGGAGCTGTTTTTT.

This clone was found once. V is TRBV19 and J is TRBJ1-5, with D unclear. The CDR3 is made up of 14 amino acids. Trimming took off 6 bases at V and 2 bases at J, with 11 bases between the two ends. Germline V gene data show CDR1 as LNHDA and CDR2 as SQIVND (reference sequence). CDR3 DNA sequence: TGTGCCAGTAGCCAACTTGAGGGCAATCAGCCCCAGCATTTT. It translates to CASSQLEGNQPQHF. The variable domain in full, with the rest retrieved from reference TRBV19 and TRBJ1-5, is DGGITQSPKYLFRKEGQNVTLSCEQNLNHDAMYWYRQDPGQGLRLIYYSQIVNDFQKGDIAEGYSVSREKKESFPLTVTSAQKNPTAFYLCASSQLEGNQPQHFGDGTRLSIL.

This chain joins TRBV5-1 and TRBJ1-1; tentative D call: TRBD1 (6 bases). V shed 4 bases and J shed 4 bases, with 17 bases lying between them. Germline loops: CDR1 SGHRS, CDR2 YFSETQ. This CDR3 has 15 amino acids. CDR3 in amino acids: CASSPRPAGATEAFF. The CDR3 DNA follows: TGCGCCAGCAGCCCTAGACCTGCGGGGGCCACTGAAGCTTTCTTT.

This chain connects TRBV28 to TRBJ2-7; 8 nucleotides line up with TRBD2. V shed 7 bases, J shed 3 bases, and the junction held 5 bases outside the gene matches. Germline assignment: CDR1 MDHEN and CDR2 SYDVKM. CDR3 length equals 13 residues. The CDR3 reads CASMRGAIYEQYF. The CDR3, as DNA: TGTGCCAGCATGCGGGGGGCGATCTACGAGCAGTACTTC.

The chain recombines TRBV4-1 with TRBJ2-6; maybe TRBD2 (5 bases). The V gene's germline CDR1 is MGHRA and CDR2 YSYEKL. V was clipped by 2 bases and J by 2 bases, with 7 bases between them. The CDR3 sequence is 15 residues long. The CDR3 bases are TGCGCCAGCAGCCAATTCGGGACTGGGGCCAACGTCCTGACTTTC. Protein sequence: CASSQFGTGANVLTF.

The V call is TRBV7-3, the J call TRBJ2-3; 7 bases are shared with TRBD2. Trimming cost V 4 bases and J 5 bases; bases outside gene matches: 9. The CDR3 spans 15 residues. Germline CDR1 and CDR2: SGHTA and FQGTGA. As DNA, the CDR3 is TGTGCCAGCAGCTCATCCGGGACTATCGGAGATACGCAGTATTTT. Its translation is CASSSSGTIGDTQYF.

The chain carries TRBV7-3 and TRBJ2-3; 8 bases align to TRBD1. CDR1 SGHTA and CDR2 FQGTGA come from the germline V gene. The ends lost 5 bases at V and 4 bases at J; junction bases unmatched: 8. This CDR3 is 15 amino acids long. CDR3: CASSDSGQGSDTQYF. The CDR3 DNA sequence: TGTGCCAGCAGCGACTCCGGACAGGGTTCAGATACGCAGTATTTT. Filled out from reference TRBV7-3 and TRBJ2-3, the complete variable domain reads GAGVSQTPSNKVTEKGKYVELRCDPISGHTALYWYRQSLGQGPEFLIYFQGTGAADDSGLPNDRFFAVRPEGSVSTLKIQRTERGDSAVYLCASSDSGQGSDTQYFGPGTRLTVL.

In this sample, this clone turned up a few times. V usage is TRBV2 and J usage is TRBJ2-5; possibly TRBD2 for D (5 bases). The germline V gene has CDR1 SNHLY and CDR2 FYNNEI. Trimming cost V 7 bases and J 5 bases, with 11 bases left between them. The CDR3 has 12 amino acids. CDR3 in DNA: TGTGCCAGCAATACGGGAACCGAGACCCAGTACTTC. Encoded protein: CASNTGTETQYF.

The chain joins TRBV7-9 to TRBJ2-1; no definite D call. V dropped 2 bases and J dropped 10 bases, with 6 bases sitting between them. Germline CDR1 is SEHNR and CDR2 is FQNEAQ (reference sequence). The CDR3 length is 11 residues. In nucleotides, the CDR3 is TGTGCCAGCAGCTTAACAGTAGAGCAGTTCTTC. Translation gives CASSLTVEQFF.

This clone was recorded a few times. The chain links TRBV7-2 to TRBJ1-1; D gene uncertain. The CDR3 has 14 amino acids. Trimming left V 0 bases short and J 7 bases short, with 12 bases between. Germline V gene data show CDR1 as SGHTA and CDR2 as FQGNSA. The CDR3 sequence is CASSLASGFGEAFF. CDR3 DNA sequence: TGTGCCAGCAGCTTAGCATCGGGGTTTGGTGAAGCTTTCTTT. The full variable domain, rest sourced from reference TRBV7-2 and TRBJ1-1, is GAGVSQSPSNKVTEKGKDVELRCDPISGHTALYWYRQSLGQGLEFLIYFQGNSAPDKSGLPSDRFSAERTGGSVSTLTIQRTQQEDSAVYLCASSLASGFGEAFFGQGTRLTVV.

This rearrangement joins TRBV28 to TRBJ1-5; a possible D gene is TRBD1 (6 bases). The germline CDR1 and CDR2 sequences are MDHEN and SYDVKM. Trimming cost V 1 base and J 0 bases, with 16 bases left between them. The CDR3 totals 18 residues. The CDR3: CASSLSLYTGNSNQPQHF. In DNA form, the CDR3 reads TGTGCCAGCAGTTTATCCCTTTATACAGGGAATAGCAATCAGCCCCAGCATTTT.

This sequence joins TRBV4-2 and TRBJ2-3; 11 bases align to TRBD2. Trimming took 4 bases from V and 3 from J; bases not matched to a gene: 6. Germline values: CDR1 LGHNA, CDR2 YNFKEQ. This CDR3 region has 16 residues. CDR3 bases: TGTGCCAGCAGCCGAAAGACTAGCGGGAATACAGATACGCAGTATTTT. Its translation is CASSRKTSGNTDTQYF.

The chain carries TRBV29-1 and TRBJ2-5, with D uncertain. CDR3 length: 15 amino acids. The V gene's germline CDR1 is SQVTM and CDR2 ANQGSEA. Trimming pared 7 bases from V and 2 bases from J, leaving 20 bases between. CDR3 residues: CSGFDGSSMQETQYF. CDR3 DNA: TGCAGCGGCTTCGATGGCAGTAGCATGCAAGAGACCCAGTACTTC.

The chain uses TRBV7-9 and TRBJ2-5; weak D call: TRBD1 (6 bases). Between the trimmed V and J ends, which lost 5 bases and 2 bases, there was a span of 15 bases. Germline V lookup: CDR1 SEHNR, CDR2 FQNEAQ (reference sequence). CDR3 size: 15 residues. CDR3 nucleotides: TGTGCCAGCAGCCCCCAGGCAGGGGTTCAAGAGACCCAGTACTTC. Its protein is CASSPQAGVQETQYF.

The CDR3 loop reads CATGDRDLEKLFF. CDR3 nucleotides: TGTGCCACCGGGGACAGGGACCTTGAAAAACTGTTTTTT. The rearrangement joins TRBV10-3 to TRBJ1-4, with TRBD1 matching 9 bases. CDR1 and CDR2 (germline): ENHRY, SYGVKD. The V segment lost 10 bases and the J segment 7 bases; nucleotides outside the gene matches: 7. The length of the CDR3 is 13 residues.

The chain recombines TRBV9 with TRBJ2-2; 9 bases match TRBD1. This CDR3 is built from 15 residues. V lost 0 bases and J lost 6; bases outside the gene matches: 3. CDR1 is SGDLS, CDR2 YYNGEE, per germline. The chain's CDR3 is CASSVVDRGAGELFF. In DNA form, the CDR3 reads TGTGCCAGCAGCGTAGTTGACAGGGGGGCCGGGGAGCTGTTTTTT.